Listed here are 17 T cell receptor beta chains from one sample, sequenced in a study of blood T cells in healthy people across ages. Next came a second PCR, run for about 6 to 11 cycles, which used a sample-barcoded 5' primer along with a J-beta primer mix. Via MiXCR, TCRdb re-called the 5' RACE reads, giving one row per CDR3 protein. This table has about a million distinct CDR3 sequences, roughly 51% appearing once. The sequencing input was blood. The receptor set was obtained from a woman aged 60-70 years in good health.

The rearrangement joins TRBV11-2 to TRBJ1-1, with D uncertain. Germline lookup yields CDR1 SGHAT and CDR2 FQNNGV. CDR3 length: 14 residues. Trimming left V 10 bases short and J 1 base short, with 16 bases between. Written as DNA, the CDR3 is TGTGCCACTTCTTTACAGCCTACGAACACTGAAGCTTTCTTT. Its translation is CATSLQPTNTEAFF.

This clonotype was counted between two and nine times. This chain joins TRBV20-1 and TRBJ2-1; D remains unclear. Germline V gives CDR1 DFQATT, CDR2 SNEGSKA (reference sequence). The CDR3 loop spans 17 amino acids. V lost 0 bases and J 0 bases, leaving 15 bases between the germline ends. This chain's CDR3 is CSARDPSTTYSYNEQFF. The CDR3 coding sequence is TGCAGTGCTAGAGATCCATCAACTACCTACTCCTACAATGAGCAGTTCTTC.

This chain connects TRBV29-1 to TRBJ2-7, with TRBD2 identical over 12 bases. The germline V gene has CDR1 SQVTM and CDR2 ANQGSEA. This CDR3 spans 15 amino acids. J lost 0 bases, V lost 4 bases, and 4 bases had no gene match. In nucleotides, the CDR3 is TGCAGCGTTGGCGGGGGACTAGCGGGCTCCTACGAGCAGTACTTC. Protein: CSVGGGLAGSYEQYF.

The rearrangement links TRBV25-1 to TRBJ1-2; 9 bases fit TRBD1. The CDR3 sequence is 15 residues long. The V gene's germline CDR1 is MGHDK and CDR2 SYGVNS. Trimming took 0 bases from V and 7 from J; bases not matched to a gene: 6. The DNA of the CDR3 is TGTGCCAGCAGTGAATATGGGACAGGGCAGGGTGGCTACACCTTC. Residues: CASSEYGTGQGGYTF.

The rearrangement uses TRBV2 and TRBJ2-5; 8 bases fit TRBD1. The trim removed 5 bases at V and 7 bases at J, leaving 9 bases unmatched. This CDR3 comprises 14 residues. Germline V gene sequence: CDR1 SNHLY, CDR2 FYNNEI. The CDR3 is CASSLDRERVTQYF. CDR3 coding DNA: TGTGCCAGCAGTCTGGACAGGGAAAGGGTGACCCAGTACTTC.

The J gene is TRBJ2-3, the V gene TRBV4-1; weak D call: TRBD1 (5 bases). Germline V gives CDR1 MGHRA, CDR2 YSYEKL. The CDR3 consists of 17 residues. V was trimmed by 1 base and J by 5 bases, leaving 19 bases between them. DNA for the CDR3: TGCGCCAGCAGCCAAGGTAGTATGTCCAGGGTTGAAGATACGCAGTATTTT. Residues: CASSQGSMSRVEDTQYF.

This clonotype was seen a few times. V gene TRBV7-9 combines with J gene TRBJ2-7; the D is unclear. Germline CDR1 is SEHNR and CDR2 is FQNEAQ (reference sequence). This CDR3 comprises 13 residues. V lost 3 bases to trimming and J lost 0 bases, with 6 bases between them. CDR3 region: CASSLVDSYEQYF. DNA for the CDR3: TGTGCCAGCAGCTTGGTGGACTCCTACGAGCAGTACTTC.

The gene calls are TRBV20-1 and TRBJ2-7, with TRBD2 identical over 7 bases. This CDR3 spans 15 amino acids. Per the germline V gene, CDR1 is DFQATT and CDR2 is SNEGSKA (reference sequence). With V trimmed by 3 bases and J by 2 bases, 10 bases remained unmatched. In DNA form, the CDR3 reads TGCAGTGCTAGCAAGTTCGGGGGACTAACCTACGAGCAGTACTTC. Its translation: CSASKFGGLTYEQYF.

This sequence joins TRBV28 and TRBJ2-3; D is possibly TRBD2 (6 bases). Trimming took off 2 bases at V and 4 bases at J, with 13 bases between the two ends. Germline V gene lookup returns CDR1 MDHEN and CDR2 SYDVKM. This CDR3 spans 15 amino acids. In DNA, the CDR3 is TGTGCCAGCAGTTTAGCTTCGGGGGTTGCAGATACGCAGTATTTT. This gives the protein CASSLASGVADTQYF.

This clonotype showed up just once. The junction does not match germline at one end; this may be a read error. The chain uses TRBV20-1 and TRBJ2-1; 8 bases fit TRBD1. CDR3 length: 16 amino acids. The germline gives CDR1 DFQATT, CDR2 SNEGSKA (reference sequence). CDR3 DNA: TGCAGTGCTAGAGATTTCCGACAGGGGATGTACAGTGAGCAGTTCTTC. Translating gives CSARDFRQGMYSEQFF.

The genes are TRBV24-1 and TRBJ2-3; 9 nucleotides agree with TRBD2. The germline V gene encodes CDR1 KGHDR and CDR2 SFDVKD. This CDR3 comprises 13 residues. V shed 8 bases, J shed 5 bases, and the junction held 4 bases outside the gene matches. CDR3 sequence (DNA): TGTGCCACCATAGCGGGAGAAGGAGATACGCAGTATTTT. Protein sequence: CATIAGEGDTQYF.

The chain combines TRBV5-1 with TRBJ1-5; 8 nucleotides agree with TRBD1. Germline values: CDR1 SGHRS, CDR2 YFSETQ. The ends lost 3 bases at V and 4 bases at J; junction bases unmatched: 27. CDR3 length equals 22 residues. CDR3 DNA: TGCGCCAGCAGCTCAGAGGGACAGGAGGGACTATTCTGGTGGGGGCCTAATCAGCCCCAGCATTTT. It yields the protein CASSSEGQEGLFWWGPNQPQHF. The full variable domain, in which reference TRBV5-1 and TRBJ1-5 provide the parts outside the CDR3, is KAGVTQTPRYLIKTRGQQVTLSCSPISGHRSVSWYQQTPGQGLQFLFEYFSETQRNKGNFPGRFSGRQFSNSRSEMNVSTLELGDSALYLCASSSEGQEGLFWWGPNQPQHFGDGTRLSIL.

On this clonotype: One junction end does not reproduce the germline sequence, and a read error may be involved. The V call is TRBV7-2, the J call TRBJ1-2, with 7 bases fitting TRBD1. Germline CDR1 and CDR2: SGHTA and FQGNSA. The CDR3 has 16 amino acids. The CDR3 nucleotides read TGTGCCGGCAGCGGACATGGCCGGACAGGAGACTATGGCTACACCTTC. This gives the protein CAGSGHGRTGDYGYTF.

The chain carries TRBV20-1 and TRBJ2-5; no clear D. The J call may be incorrect, as the DNA end agrees better with TRBJ2-7. The CDR3 is 14 residues long. Germline CDR1 and CDR2: DFQATT and SNEGSKA (reference sequence). CDR3: CSAPGEKGFYEQYF. The CDR3 nucleotides are TGCAGTGCCCCCGGAGAGAAGGGTTTTTACGAGCAGTACTTC.

The rearrangement links TRBV24-1 to TRBJ1-1; D not resolved. Trimming took 4 bases from V and 0 from J, leaving 14 bases between them. In germline, CDR1 is KGHDR, CDR2 SFDVKD. The CDR3 contains 16 residues. The CDR3 loop reads CATSEGSGGMNTEAFF. CDR3 nucleotides: TGTGCCACCAGTGAAGGGTCGGGAGGGATGAACACTGAAGCTTTCTTT.

The chain carries TRBV6-1 and TRBJ2-7; the D gene could be TRBD1 or TRBD2 (5 bases each). CDR1 is MNHNS, CDR2 SASEGT, per germline. There are 15 residues in the CDR3. The V and J ends lost 0 bases and 2 bases respectively, with 11 bases between them. The CDR3 reads CASSEAPRGAYEQYF. In DNA form, the CDR3 reads TGTGCCAGCAGTGAAGCCCCCCGAGGGGCCTACGAGCAGTACTTC.

The V gene is TRBV10-3, the J gene TRBJ2-1, with 7 bases aligning to TRBD2. With V trimmed by 7 bases and J by 1 base, 4 bases remained unmatched. Germline-derived CDR1 and CDR2 are ENHRY and SYGVKD. The CDR3 spans 14 residues. The CDR3 loop is CAITRELSYNEQFF. DNA of the CDR3: TGTGCCATCACGCGGGAGTTGTCCTACAATGAGCAGTTCTTC.